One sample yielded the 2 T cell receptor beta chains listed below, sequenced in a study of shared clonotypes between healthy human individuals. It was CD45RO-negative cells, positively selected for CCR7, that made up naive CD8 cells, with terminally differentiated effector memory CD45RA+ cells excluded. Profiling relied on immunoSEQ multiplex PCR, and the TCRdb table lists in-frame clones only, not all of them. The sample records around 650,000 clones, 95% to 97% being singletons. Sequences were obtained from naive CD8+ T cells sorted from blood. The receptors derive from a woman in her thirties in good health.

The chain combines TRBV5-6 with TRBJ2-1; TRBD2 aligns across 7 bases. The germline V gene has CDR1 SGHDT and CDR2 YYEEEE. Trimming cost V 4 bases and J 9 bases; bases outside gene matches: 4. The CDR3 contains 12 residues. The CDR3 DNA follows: TGTGCCAGCAGCCCGGGCGGGGGTGAGCAGTTCTTC. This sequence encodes CASSPGGGEQFF.

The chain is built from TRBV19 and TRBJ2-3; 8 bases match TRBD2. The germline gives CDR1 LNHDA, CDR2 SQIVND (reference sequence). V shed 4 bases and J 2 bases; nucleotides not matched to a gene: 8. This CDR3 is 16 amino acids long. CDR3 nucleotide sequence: TGTGCCAGTAGTAGCGGACTAGCTTTATACACAGATACGCAGTATTTT. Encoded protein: CASSSGLALYTDTQYF.